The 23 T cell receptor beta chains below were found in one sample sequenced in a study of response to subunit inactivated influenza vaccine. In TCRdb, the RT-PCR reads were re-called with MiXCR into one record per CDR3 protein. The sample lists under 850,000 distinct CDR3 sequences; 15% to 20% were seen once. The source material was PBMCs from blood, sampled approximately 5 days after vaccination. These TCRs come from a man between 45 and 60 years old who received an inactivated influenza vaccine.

The DNA of the CDR3 is TGTGCCAGCACCGAAGAAGGGACTAGCACAGATACGCAGTATTTT. Amino acids: CASTEEGTSTDTQYF. The J gene is TRBJ2-3, the V gene TRBV2; D is possibly TRBD2 (6 bases). Germline values: CDR1 SNHLY, CDR2 FYNNEI. The V end lost 7 bases, the J end lost 0 bases, and 14 bases lay between the germline ends. The CDR3 spans 15 residues.

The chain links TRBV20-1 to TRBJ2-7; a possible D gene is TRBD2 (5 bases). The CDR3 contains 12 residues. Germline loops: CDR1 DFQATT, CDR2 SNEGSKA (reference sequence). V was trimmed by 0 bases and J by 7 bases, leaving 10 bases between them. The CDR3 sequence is CSARDPGWEQYF. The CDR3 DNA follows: TGCAGTGCTAGAGATCCGGGGTGGGAGCAGTACTTC.

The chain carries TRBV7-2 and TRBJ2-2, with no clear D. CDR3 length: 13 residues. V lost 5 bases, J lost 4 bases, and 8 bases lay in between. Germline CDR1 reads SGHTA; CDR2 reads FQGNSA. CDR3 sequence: CASSARITGELFF. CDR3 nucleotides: TGTGCCAGCAGCGCCCGGATCACCGGGGAGCTGTTTTTT.

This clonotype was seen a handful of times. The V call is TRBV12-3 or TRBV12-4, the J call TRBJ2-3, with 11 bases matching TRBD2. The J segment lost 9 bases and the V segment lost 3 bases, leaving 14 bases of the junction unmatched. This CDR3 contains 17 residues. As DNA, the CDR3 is TGTGCCAGCAGTTTTAGTTGGGGTCTAGCGGGGGGCGACACGCAGTATTTT. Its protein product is CASSFSWGLAGGDTQYF.

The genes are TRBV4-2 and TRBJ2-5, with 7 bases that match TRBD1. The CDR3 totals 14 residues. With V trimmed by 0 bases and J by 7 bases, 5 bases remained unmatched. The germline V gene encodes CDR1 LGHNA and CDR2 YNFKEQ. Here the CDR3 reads CASSQEAPGGTQYF. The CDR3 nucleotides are TGTGCCAGCAGCCAAGAGGCCCCAGGGGGGACCCAGTACTTC.

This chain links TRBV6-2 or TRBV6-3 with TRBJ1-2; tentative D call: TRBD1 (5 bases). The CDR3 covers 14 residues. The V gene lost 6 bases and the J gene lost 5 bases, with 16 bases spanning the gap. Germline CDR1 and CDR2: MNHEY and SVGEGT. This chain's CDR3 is CASRDPGTAYGYTF. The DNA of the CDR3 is TGTGCCAGCAGAGATCCTGGGACGGCTTATGGCTACACCTTC.

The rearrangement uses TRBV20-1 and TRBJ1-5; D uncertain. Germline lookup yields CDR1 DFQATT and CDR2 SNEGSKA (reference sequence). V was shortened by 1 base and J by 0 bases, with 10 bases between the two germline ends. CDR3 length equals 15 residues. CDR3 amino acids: CSARVFRDSNQPQHF. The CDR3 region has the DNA TGCAGTGCTAGAGTATTCCGGGATAGCAATCAGCCCCAGCATTTT.

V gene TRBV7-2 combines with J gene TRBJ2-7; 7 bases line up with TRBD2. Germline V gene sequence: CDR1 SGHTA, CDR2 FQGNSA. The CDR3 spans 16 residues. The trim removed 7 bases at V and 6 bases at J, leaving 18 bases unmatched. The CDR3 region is CASTVLSGRTRGEQYF. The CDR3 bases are TGTGCCAGCACCGTCCTGTCCGGGAGGACGAGAGGCGAGCAGTACTTC.

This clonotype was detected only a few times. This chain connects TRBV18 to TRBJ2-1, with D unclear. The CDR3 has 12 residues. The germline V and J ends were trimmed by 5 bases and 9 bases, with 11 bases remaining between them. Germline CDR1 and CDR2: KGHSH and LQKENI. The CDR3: CASSGSIGEQFF. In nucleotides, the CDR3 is TGTGCCAGCTCAGGTAGCATAGGTGAGCAGTTCTTC.

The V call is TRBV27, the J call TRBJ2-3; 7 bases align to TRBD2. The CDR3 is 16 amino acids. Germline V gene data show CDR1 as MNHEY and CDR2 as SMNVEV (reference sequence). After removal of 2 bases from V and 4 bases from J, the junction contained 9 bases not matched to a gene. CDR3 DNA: TGTGCCAGCAGTTTACAGAGCGGGGTTAGGGCAGATACGCAGTATTTT. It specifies CASSLQSGVRADTQYF.

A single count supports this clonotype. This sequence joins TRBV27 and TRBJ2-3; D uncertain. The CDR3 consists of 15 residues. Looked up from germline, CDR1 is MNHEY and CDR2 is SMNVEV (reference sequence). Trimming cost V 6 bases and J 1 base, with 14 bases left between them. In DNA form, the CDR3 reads TGTGCCAGCAGACGACTGCAAGGTGGCACAGATACGCAGTATTTT. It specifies CASRRLQGGTDTQYF.

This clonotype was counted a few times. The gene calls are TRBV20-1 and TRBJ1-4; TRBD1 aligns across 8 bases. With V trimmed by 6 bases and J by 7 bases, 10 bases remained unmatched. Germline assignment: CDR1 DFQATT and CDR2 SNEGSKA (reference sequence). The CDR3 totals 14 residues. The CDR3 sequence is CSAISRTGSEKLFF. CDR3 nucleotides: TGCAGTGCCATTTCGAGGACAGGGTCTGAAAAACTGTTTTTT.

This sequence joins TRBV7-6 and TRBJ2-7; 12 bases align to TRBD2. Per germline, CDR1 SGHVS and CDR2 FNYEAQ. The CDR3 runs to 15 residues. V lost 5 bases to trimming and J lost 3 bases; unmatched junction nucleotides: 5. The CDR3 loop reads CASSPTSGRNYEQYF. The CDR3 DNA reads TGTGCCAGCAGCCCAACTAGCGGGAGGAACTACGAGCAGTACTTC.

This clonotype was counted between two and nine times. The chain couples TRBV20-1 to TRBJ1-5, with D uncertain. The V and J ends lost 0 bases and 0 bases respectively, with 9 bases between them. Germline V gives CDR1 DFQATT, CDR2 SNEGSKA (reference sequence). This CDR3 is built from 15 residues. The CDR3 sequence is CSARDWADSNQPQHF. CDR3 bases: TGCAGTGCTAGAGATTGGGCCGATAGCAATCAGCCCCAGCATTTT.

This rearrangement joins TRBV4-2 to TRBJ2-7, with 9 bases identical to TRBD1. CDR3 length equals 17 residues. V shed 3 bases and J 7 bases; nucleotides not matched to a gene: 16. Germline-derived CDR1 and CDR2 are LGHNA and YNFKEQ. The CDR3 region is CASSHVPGQGPFGEQYF. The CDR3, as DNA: TGTGCCAGCAGCCATGTACCGGGACAGGGACCGTTCGGGGAGCAGTACTTC.

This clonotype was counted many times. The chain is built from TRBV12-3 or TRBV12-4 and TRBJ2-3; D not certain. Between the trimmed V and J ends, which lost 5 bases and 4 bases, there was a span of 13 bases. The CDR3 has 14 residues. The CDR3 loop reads CASSTQSSSDTQYF. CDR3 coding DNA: TGTGCCAGCAGTACCCAGAGCTCCTCAGATACGCAGTATTTT.

The CDR3 DNA follows: TGTGCCAGCAGTTGGGGACCAGGAATAGCCAAAAACATTCAGTACTTC. Translated, it gives CASSWGPGIAKNIQYF. The gene calls are TRBV12-3 or TRBV12-4 and TRBJ2-4; D could derive from TRBD1 or TRBD2 (5 bases each). The CDR3 is made up of 16 amino acids. Trimming removed 4 bases from V and 0 bases from J, with 13 bases in between.

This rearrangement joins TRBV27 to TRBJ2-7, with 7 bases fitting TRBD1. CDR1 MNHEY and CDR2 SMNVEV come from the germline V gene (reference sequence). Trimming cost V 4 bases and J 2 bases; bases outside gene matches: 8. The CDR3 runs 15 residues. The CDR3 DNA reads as TGTGCCAGCAGTTCTCACAGGGGCCAGACCTACGAGCAGTACTTC. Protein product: CASSSHRGQTYEQYF.

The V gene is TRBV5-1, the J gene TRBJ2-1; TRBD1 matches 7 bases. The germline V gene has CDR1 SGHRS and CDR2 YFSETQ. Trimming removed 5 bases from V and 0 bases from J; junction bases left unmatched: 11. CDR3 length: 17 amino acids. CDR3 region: CASRSFLGQSSYNEQFF. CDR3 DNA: TGCGCCAGCAGATCCTTTTTGGGACAGAGCTCCTACAATGAGCAGTTCTTC.

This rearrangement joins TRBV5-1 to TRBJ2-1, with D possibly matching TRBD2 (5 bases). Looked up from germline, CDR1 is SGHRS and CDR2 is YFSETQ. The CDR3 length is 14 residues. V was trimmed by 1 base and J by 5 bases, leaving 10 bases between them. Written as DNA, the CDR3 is TGCGCCAGCAGCTTGAATAGCGCCAACAATGAGCAGTTCTTC. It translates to CASSLNSANNEQFF.

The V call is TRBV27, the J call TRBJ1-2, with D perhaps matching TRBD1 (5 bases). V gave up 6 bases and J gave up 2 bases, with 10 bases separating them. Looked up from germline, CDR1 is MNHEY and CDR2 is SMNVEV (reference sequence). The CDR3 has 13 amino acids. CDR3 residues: CASSVTANYGYTF. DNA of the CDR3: TGTGCCAGCAGCGTGACAGCAAACTATGGCTACACCTTC.

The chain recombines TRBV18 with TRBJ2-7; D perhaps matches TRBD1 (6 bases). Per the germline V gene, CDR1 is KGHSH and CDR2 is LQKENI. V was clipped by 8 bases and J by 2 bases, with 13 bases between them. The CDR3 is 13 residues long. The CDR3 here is CASATTGTYEQYF. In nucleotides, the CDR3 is TGTGCCAGCGCAACGACAGGAACCTACGAGCAGTACTTC.

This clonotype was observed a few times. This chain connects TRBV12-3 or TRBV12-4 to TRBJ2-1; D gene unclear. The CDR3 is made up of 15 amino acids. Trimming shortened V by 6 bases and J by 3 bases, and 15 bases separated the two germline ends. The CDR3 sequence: CASSSDQSGYNEQFF. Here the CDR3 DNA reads TGTGCCAGCAGCTCGGACCAGTCTGGCTACAATGAGCAGTTCTTC.